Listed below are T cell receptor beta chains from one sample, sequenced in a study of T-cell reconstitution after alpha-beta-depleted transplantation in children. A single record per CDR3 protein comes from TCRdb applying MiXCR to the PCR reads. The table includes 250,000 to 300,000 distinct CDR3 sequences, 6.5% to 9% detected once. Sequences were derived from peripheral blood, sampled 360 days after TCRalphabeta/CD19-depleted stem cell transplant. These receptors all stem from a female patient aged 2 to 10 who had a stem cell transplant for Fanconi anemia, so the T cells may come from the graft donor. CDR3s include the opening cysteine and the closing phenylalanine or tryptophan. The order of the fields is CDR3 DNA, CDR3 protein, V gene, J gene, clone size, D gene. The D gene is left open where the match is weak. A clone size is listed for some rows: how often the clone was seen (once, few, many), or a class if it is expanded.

CDR3 DNA: TGCAGTGCGCGTGGGACAGCACAAGTGAACACTGAAGCTTTCTTT
CDR3 protein: CSARGTAQVNTEAFF
V gene: TRBV20-1
J gene: TRBJ1-1
clone size: many
D gene: TRBD1

CDR3 DNA: TGTGCCAGCAGTTTTTATATCCGTAACACTGAAGCTTTCTTT
CDR3 protein: CASSFYIRNTEAFF
V gene: TRBV28
J gene: TRBJ1-1
clone size: few
D gene: -

CDR3 DNA: TGCAGCGTGGGGGTGGTGGGAAAAAACATTCAGTACTTC
CDR3 protein: CSVGVVGKNIQYF
V gene: TRBV29-1
J gene: TRBJ2-4
clone size: many
D gene: -

CDR3 DNA: TGTGCCAGCAGAAGACTACGCTCCTACGAGCAGTACTTC
CDR3 protein: CASRRLRSYEQYF
V gene: TRBV6-1
J gene: TRBJ2-7
clone size: many
D gene: -

CDR3 DNA: TGTGCCAGCAGCCTCGGGACAGGGACCGGCGAGCAGTACTTC
CDR3 protein: CASSLGTGTGEQYF
V gene: TRBV7-6
J gene: TRBJ2-7
clone size: many
D gene: TRBD1

CDR3 DNA: TGCGCCAGCAGCCAAGATCGGATTGATGATGAGGAGACCCAGTACTTC
CDR3 protein: CASSQDRIDDEETQYF
V gene: TRBV4-1
J gene: TRBJ2-5
clone size: many
D gene: -

CDR3 DNA: TGTGCCAGGAGAAAAGCAGGGGGCGACGCAACTAATGAAAAACTGTTTTTT
CDR3 protein: CARRKAGGDATNEKLFF
V gene: TRBV11-3
J gene: TRBJ1-4
clone size: -
D gene: TRBD1

CDR3 DNA: TGTGCCAGCTCACCGCAGGGGGTAGCGTCCCTGGCGGGGGCCAACGTCCTGACTTTC
CDR3 protein: CASSPQGVASLAGANVLTF
V gene: TRBV18
J gene: TRBJ2-6
clone size: -
D gene: TRBD1

CDR3 DNA: TGCGCCAGCAGCTGGGGGACAGGTGGTACGCAGTATTTT
CDR3 protein: CASSWGTGGTQYF
V gene: TRBV5-1
J gene: TRBJ2-3
clone size: many
D gene: TRBD1

CDR3 DNA: -
CDR3 protein: CASSYFGQGDNQPQHF
V gene: TRBV6-2/TRBV6-3
J gene: TRBJ1-5
clone size: -
D gene: -

CDR3 DNA: TGTGCCAGCAGTGTTCGGGGTAGCAATCAGCCCCAGCATTTT
CDR3 protein: CASSVRGSNQPQHF
V gene: TRBV2
J gene: TRBJ1-5
clone size: -
D gene: -

CDR3 DNA: TGTGCCAGCAGTTTCCGCCTAGTGGTGGCCCGGGAGCTGTTTTTT
CDR3 protein: CASSFRLVVARELFF
V gene: TRBV28
J gene: TRBJ2-2
clone size: few
D gene: -

CDR3 DNA: TGCGCCAGCAGCAACAGGGGGGAGGGCAATCAGCCCCAGCATTTT
CDR3 protein: CASSNRGEGNQPQHF
V gene: TRBV5-1
J gene: TRBJ1-5
clone size: many
D gene: TRBD1

CDR3 DNA: TGTGCCAGCTGGCCGGGACAGGGGGCGACCGGGGAGCTGTTTTTT
CDR3 protein: CASWPGQGATGELFF
V gene: TRBV11-3
J gene: TRBJ2-2
clone size: -
D gene: TRBD1

CDR3 DNA: TGTGCCAGCAGCCAAGAGGGAGCAACTAATGAAAAACTGTTTTTT
CDR3 protein: CASSQEGATNEKLFF
V gene: TRBV3-1
J gene: TRBJ1-4
clone size: many
D gene: -

CDR3 DNA: TGTGCCAGCAGCCAAGATTGGATCCGTTTCAATGAGCAGTTCTTC
CDR3 protein: CASSQDWIRFNEQFF
V gene: TRBV4-2
J gene: TRBJ2-1
clone size: few
D gene: -

CDR3 DNA: TGTGCCAGCAGCTTGAATGCGGGGGGCGTTTCAAATCAGCCCCAGCATTTT
CDR3 protein: CASSLNAGGVSNQPQHF
V gene: TRBV7-9
J gene: TRBJ1-5
clone size: -
D gene: -

CDR3 DNA: TGTGCCAGCAGTCGACAGGGTAGTGGTCAGCCCCAGCATTTT
CDR3 protein: CASSRQGSGQPQHF
V gene: TRBV6-1
J gene: TRBJ1-5
clone size: -
D gene: TRBD1

CDR3 DNA: TGCGCCAGCAGCTTTGAGAGGGACGAGCAGTACTTC
CDR3 protein: CASSFERDEQYF
V gene: TRBV5-1
J gene: TRBJ2-7
clone size: many
D gene: -